Below, one T cell receptor beta chain is given with its context. Membership in each cohort depended on participant-reported clinical history. Generated by immunoSEQ multiplex PCR, the TCRdb table keeps only in-frame clones and is missing some. Altogether about 140,000 clones are present, around four fifths being singletons, with the ten largest covering around 3.2%. Germline V gene lookup returns CDR1 SGHNT and CDR2 YENEEA. The CDR3 has 15 residues. Deletions cut 2 bases from V and 3 bases from J, with 11 bases between. The sample originates from a study of blood T cell repertoires in COVID-19. The chain links TRBV11-3 to TRBJ2-1; maybe TRBD2 (6 bases). The specimen sequenced was PBMCs or T cells enriched from blood (not recorded which). The sequence was obtained from a woman between 45 and 65 years old with acute COVID-19. The CDR3 nucleotides are TGTGCCAGCAGCTTATTATCGGGAGACTACAATGAGCAGTTCTTC. Its protein product is CASSLLSGDYNEQFF.